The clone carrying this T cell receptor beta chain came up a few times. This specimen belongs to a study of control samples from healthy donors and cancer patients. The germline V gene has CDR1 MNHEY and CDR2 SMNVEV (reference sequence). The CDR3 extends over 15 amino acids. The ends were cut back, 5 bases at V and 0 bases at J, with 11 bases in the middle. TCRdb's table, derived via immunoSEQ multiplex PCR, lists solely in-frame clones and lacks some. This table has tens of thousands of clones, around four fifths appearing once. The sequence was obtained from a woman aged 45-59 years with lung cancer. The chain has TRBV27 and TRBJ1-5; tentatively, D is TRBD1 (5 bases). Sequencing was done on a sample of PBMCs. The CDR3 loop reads CASSPRQYSNQPQHF. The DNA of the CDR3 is TGTGCCAGCAGTCCCCGACAGTATAGCAATCAGCCCCAGCATTTT.